This T cell receptor (beta chain) was identified during a study of metastatic and nonmetastatic thyroid tumors. Per the original methods: Across clinicopathological groups, CDR3 differences served as the basis for building a distant-metastasis classifier for papillary thyroid cancer. Via MiXCR, TCRdb re-called the PCR reads. In this record, the V and J calls reflect TCRdb's handling and not the investigators' own analysis. The sample holds 45,000 to 65,000 clones, more than 15% seen once. This clone ranks as medium-sized. CDR1 MNHNS and CDR2 SASEGT come from the germline V gene. J gave up 7 bases and V 7 bases, and 15 bases lay outside the gene matches. The CDR3 extends over 16 amino acids. No treatment of any kind had been given to any patient before thyroid surgery.

The rearrangement uses TRBV6-1 and TRBJ1-3, with TRBD1 matching 8 bases. The receptor was derived from a female donor with papillary thyroid cancer or a benign thyroid nodule (not recorded which). Some clones in this sample may be carry-over from other donors' samples. Sequencing was carried out using blood. In DNA form, the CDR3 reads TGTGCCAGCAAATTTGAAGCAGGGGGCTTAGGGAACACCATATATTTT. It is translated as CASKFEAGGLGNTIYF.